One sample yielded the 29 T cell receptor beta chains listed below, sequenced in a study of patients and donors after allogeneic stem cell transplantation. From the RT-PCR reads, TCRdb called clonotypes with MiXCR, one entry per CDR3 protein. Here the sample spans about a million distinct CDR3 sequences, around 17% being singletons. The sequencing input was blood, either unsorted or a sorted T cell fraction (not recorded which). Source of these receptors: a human donor who was either an allogeneic HSCT recipient or a stem cell or donor lymphocyte infusion donor (not recorded which). It is not recorded whose cells these are; they may come from a transplant donor.

The CDR3 region is CASSLGLGVYNEQFF. The CDR3 region has the DNA TGTGCCAGCAGTTTGGGACTTGGAGTCTACAATGAGCAGTTCTTC. The rearrangement joins TRBV11-2 to TRBJ2-1; TRBD2 might be the D (6 bases). CDR3 length: 15 amino acids. Trimming took off 6 bases at V and 3 bases at J, with 15 bases between the two ends. The germline V gene has CDR1 SGHAT and CDR2 FQNNGV.

The genes are TRBV20-1 and TRBJ2-1, with 14 bases matching TRBD2. V lost 8 bases and J lost 10; bases outside the gene matches: 10. In germline, CDR1 is DFQATT, CDR2 SNEGSKA (reference sequence). The CDR3 runs to 14 residues. As DNA, the CDR3 is TGCAGTCCCTCACGGACTAGCGGGGGGAGGGAGCAGTTCTTC. This translates into CSPSRTSGGREQFF.

J is TRBJ1-4 and V is TRBV12-3 or TRBV12-4; D gene ambiguous. V lost 5 bases and J 4 bases, leaving 14 bases between the germline ends. The length of the CDR3 is 15 residues. Here the CDR3 DNA reads TGTGCCAGCAGTCCCCGCACGTCCGATAATGAAAAACTGTTTTTT. Encoded protein: CASSPRTSDNEKLFF.

This clonotype was observed a handful of times. This chain uses TRBV15 with TRBJ2-2; D is uncertain. V shed 0 bases and J shed 6 bases, with 5 bases lying between them. This CDR3 spans 13 amino acids. Per germline, CDR1 LNHNV and CDR2 YYDKDF (reference sequence). The CDR3: CATSRDAPGELFF. In DNA, the CDR3 is TGTGCCACCAGCAGAGATGCCCCCGGGGAGCTGTTTTTT.

The CDR3 bases are TGCGCCAGCAGCTTCCCCTTGGGACAAATTGGAGTAGATACGCAGTATTTT. It is translated as CASSFPLGQIGVDTQYF. The chain links TRBV5-1 to TRBJ2-3; maybe TRBD1 (6 bases). The V end was cut by 2 bases, the J end by 5 bases, with 21 bases between. Germline V gene data show CDR1 as SGHRS and CDR2 as YFSETQ. The CDR3 spans 17 residues. Full variable domain (outside the CDR3, taken from reference TRBV5-1 and TRBJ2-3): KAGVTQTPRYLIKTRGQQVTLSCSPISGHRSVSWYQQTPGQGLQFLFEYFSETQRNKGNFPGRFSGRQFSNSRSEMNVSTLELGDSALYLCASSFPLGQIGVDTQYFGPGTRLTVL.

This clonotype was detected a few times. The chain couples TRBV12-3 or TRBV12-4 to TRBJ2-1, with no clear D. CDR3 length equals 13 residues. The V end was cut by 6 bases, the J end by 5 bases, with 11 bases between. This CDR3 is CASSGPWDNEQFF. CDR3 sequence (DNA): TGTGCCAGCAGCGGACCATGGGACAATGAGCAGTTCTTC.

The V and J genes are TRBV7-2 and TRBJ1-2; the D gene is possibly TRBD1 (6 bases). The CDR3 extends over 13 amino acids. Per the germline V gene, CDR1 is SGHTA and CDR2 is FQGNSA. V lost 2 bases, J lost 8 bases, and 12 bases lay in between. The CDR3 DNA reads as TGTGCCAGCAGCTTAAAACAGGGTAACGGCTACACCTTC. This encodes CASSLKQGNGYTF.

V usage is TRBV5-1 and J usage is TRBJ2-5, with unresolved D. Germline assignment: CDR1 SGHRS and CDR2 YFSETQ. The germline V and J ends were trimmed by 0 bases and 3 bases, with 9 bases remaining between them. This CDR3 has 14 amino acids. In DNA form, the CDR3 reads TGCGCCAGCAGCTTGGGGCTGGCAAAAGAGACCCAGTACTTC. Residues: CASSLGLAKETQYF.

This clonotype was seen at least ten times. The V gene is TRBV12-3 or TRBV12-4, the J gene TRBJ2-2, with a weak D call TRBD1 (6 bases). The length of the CDR3 is 15 residues. V lost 5 bases to trimming and J lost 2 bases, with 12 bases between them. The CDR3 sequence: CASSLPGHNTGELFF. CDR3 in DNA: TGTGCCAGCAGTCTACCGGGACACAACACCGGGGAGCTGTTTTTT.

This clonotype came up a few times. The rearrangement uses TRBV5-1 and TRBJ1-2; TRBD1 agrees at 8 bases. The germline CDR1 and CDR2 sequences are SGHRS and YFSETQ. V shed 1 base and J 3 bases; nucleotides not matched to a gene: 5. CDR3 size: 15 residues. The CDR3 DNA sequence: TGCGCCAGCAGCTTGAGCACAGGGGGAGACTATGGCTACACCTTC. The encoded protein is CASSLSTGGDYGYTF.

This clonotype has more than one count but fewer than ten. This chain uses TRBV20-1 with TRBJ2-3, with TRBD2 matching 16 bases. The CDR3 is 17 residues long. Unmatched junction bases numbered 11, after V lost 4 bases and J lost 7 bases. Looked up from germline, CDR1 is DFQATT and CDR2 is SNEGSKA (reference sequence). This chain's CDR3 is CSATKGLAGGPVYTQYF. The CDR3 DNA follows: TGCAGTGCTACCAAGGGACTAGCGGGGGGGCCAGTATATACGCAGTATTTT.

The chain combines TRBV2 with TRBJ2-3; D is possibly TRBD1 (6 bases). Germline values: CDR1 SNHLY, CDR2 FYNNEI. The CDR3 totals 15 residues. V lost 7 bases and J lost 8, with 22 bases in between. In DNA form, the CDR3 reads TGTGCCAGCACCGTGAACAGGGCTGTTGGTGGTACGCAGTATTTT. Its protein is CASTVNRAVGGTQYF.

This clonotype was seen repeatedly, ten times or more. The chain uses TRBV12-3 or TRBV12-4 and TRBJ2-1, with unresolved D. Trimming pared 6 bases from V and 6 bases from J, leaving 6 bases between. The CDR3 runs to 11 residues. CDR3 region: CASSSINEQFF. The CDR3 DNA reads TGTGCCAGCAGCTCTATCAATGAGCAGTTCTTC.

The chain combines TRBV30 with TRBJ2-3, with TRBD2 matching over 7 bases. V lost 8 bases, J lost 5 bases, and 7 bases stayed unmatched. CDR1 GTSNPN and CDR2 SVGIG come from the germline V gene (reference sequence). CDR3 length: 12 amino acids. DNA for the CDR3: TGTGCCCTGGGGGGGGAAGGAGATACGCAGTATTTT. Protein product: CALGGEGDTQYF.

This rearrangement joins TRBV4-2 to TRBJ2-2; the D is unclear. Germline CDR1 reads LGHNA; CDR2 reads YNFKEQ. V gave up 2 bases and J gave up 7 bases, with 20 bases separating them. CDR3 size: 17 residues. CDR3 in amino acids: CASSQNILDDRHGELFF. As DNA, the CDR3 is TGTGCCAGCAGCCAAAATATTCTAGACGATCGCCACGGGGAGCTGTTTTTT.

The chain is built from TRBV5-1 and TRBJ2-7; 10 bases are shared with TRBD2. CDR1 SGHRS and CDR2 YFSETQ come from the germline V gene. This CDR3 region has 17 residues. V dropped 4 bases and J dropped 6; count of bases not matched to a gene: 16. The CDR3, as DNA: TGCGCCAGCAGCCTTCTCCTAGCGGGAGCTACCGGGGGCGAGCAGTACTTC. Translating it yields CASSLLLAGATGGEQYF.

The genes are TRBV11-1 and TRBJ1-1, with D perhaps matching TRBD1 (5 bases). The CDR3 length is 15 residues. Per germline, CDR1 SGHAT and CDR2 FQDESV (reference sequence). V was trimmed by 2 bases and J by 8 bases, leaving 18 bases between them. The CDR3 bases are TGTGCCAGCAGCTTACCCAACTTGAGACAGACCGAAGCTTTCTTT. This encodes CASSLPNLRQTEAFF.

This clonotype was observed a few times. The J gene is TRBJ2-7, the V gene TRBV28; a weak D match, TRBD1 (6 bases). Trimming removed 4 bases at V and 0 bases at J, with 13 bases between. Germline V gives CDR1 MDHEN, CDR2 SYDVKM. There are 15 residues in the CDR3. The CDR3 protein is CASSSPIQGSYEQYF. Here the CDR3 DNA reads TGTGCCAGCAGTTCCCCTATACAGGGCTCCTACGAGCAGTACTTC.

The chain joins TRBV4-1 to TRBJ1-1; possible D gene TRBD1, 5 bases. The CDR3 totals 16 residues. Germline loops: CDR1 MGHRA, CDR2 YSYEKL. The germline V and J ends were trimmed by 0 bases and 5 bases, with 16 bases remaining between them. The CDR3 protein is CASSQDEEGTGTEAFF. The CDR3 nucleotides are TGCGCCAGCAGCCAAGATGAGGAGGGGACGGGGACTGAAGCTTTCTTT.

This clonotype was recorded a few times. The chain joins TRBV6-5 to TRBJ1-1; D unresolved. Trimming shortened V by 6 bases and J by 1 base, and 15 bases separated the two germline ends. From germline, CDR1 is MNHEY and CDR2 SVGAGI. This CDR3 is 15 amino acids long. DNA for the CDR3: TGTGCCAGCAGGTCCTCGGGAGGGAGGAACACTGAAGCTTTCTTT. Its protein product is CASRSSGGRNTEAFF.

V and J are TRBV7-9 and TRBJ2-1; 9 bases agree with TRBD1. CDR1 and CDR2 (germline): SEHNR, FQNEAQ (reference sequence). This CDR3 is 17 amino acids long. V gave up 3 bases and J gave up 2 bases; unmatched junction bases: 8. The CDR3, as DNA: TGTGCCAGCAGCTTCACAGGGGGCGGGCTCGCCTACAATGAGCAGTTCTTC. Translating it yields CASSFTGGGLAYNEQFF. The full variable domain, in which reference TRBV7-9 and TRBJ2-1 provide the parts outside the CDR3, is DTGVSQNPRHKITKRGQNVTFRCDPISEHNRLYWYRQTLGQGPEFLTYFQNEAQLEKSRLLSDRFSAERPKGSFSTLEIQRTEQGDSAMYLCASSFTGGGLAYNEQFFGPGTRLTVL.

This sequence joins TRBV20-1 and TRBJ2-4; D is unclear. The CDR3 loop spans 14 amino acids. The germline V and J ends were trimmed by 1 base and 3 bases, with 10 bases remaining between them. Germline values: CDR1 DFQATT, CDR2 SNEGSKA (reference sequence). The DNA for the CDR3 is TGCAGTGCTAGAGGGGAAAAAATCAAAAACATTCAGTACTTC. It translates to CSARGEKIKNIQYF.

The rearrangement links TRBV10-2 to TRBJ2-3; TRBD2 is a possible D gene (6 bases). Trimming stripped 3 bases from V and 0 bases from J, with 10 bases between. CDR1 is WSHSY and CDR2 is SAAADI in the germline V gene. The CDR3 is made up of 15 amino acids. The DNA for the CDR3 is TGCGCCAGCAGTGATGGCGGGACTAGCACAGATACGCAGTATTTT. It yields the protein CASSDGGTSTDTQYF.

This clonotype has only a few counts. The chain links TRBV5-4 to TRBJ2-3, with 13 bases lining up with TRBD2. CDR3 size: 17 residues. CDR1 SGHNT and CDR2 YYREEE come from the germline V gene (reference sequence). With 4 bases clipped from V and 3 bases from J, the junction kept 8 bases outside the gene matches. Here the CDR3 DNA reads TGTGCCAGCAGCCTTGCGACTAGCGGGGGGCGTACAGATACGCAGTATTTT. The encoded protein is CASSLATSGGRTDTQYF.

This clonotype was observed a handful of times. This chain connects TRBV5-6 to TRBJ2-3; D is ambiguous. Germline V CDR1 and CDR2: SGHDT, YYEEEE. Trimming took off 0 bases at V and 2 bases at J, with 10 bases between the two ends. The CDR3 covers 15 residues. CDR3 protein: CASSLGQFATDTQYF. DNA of the CDR3: TGTGCCAGCAGCTTGGGACAATTCGCCACAGATACGCAGTATTTT.

This clonotype showed up just a few times. CDR3 bases: TGTGCCAGCAGCCGAATTCTACCCGTTAGCACAGATACGCAGTATTTT. Protein sequence: CASSRILPVSTDTQYF. The V gene is TRBV7-6, the J gene TRBJ2-3, with D unclear. The V gene lost 5 bases and the J gene lost 0 bases, with 15 bases spanning the gap. CDR1 SGHVS and CDR2 FNYEAQ come from the germline V gene. The CDR3 runs 16 residues.

The V call is TRBV9, the J call TRBJ1-2, with D hard to call. The germline CDR1 and CDR2 sequences are SGDLS and YYNGEE. The CDR3 totals 15 residues. V lost 2 bases, J lost 4 bases, and 15 bases lay in between. CDR3 nucleotide sequence: TGTGCCAGCAGCGTTATGATTCAGTCCTCCTATGGCTACACCTTC. This sequence encodes CASSVMIQSSYGYTF.

The DNA of the CDR3 is TGTGCCAGCATCGGGGCAGATACGCAGTATTTT. Its protein product is CASIGADTQYF. The chain uses TRBV6-2 or TRBV6-3 and TRBJ2-3, with D perhaps TRBD2 (5 bases). CDR1 MNHEY and CDR2 SVGEGT come from the germline V gene. Trimming removed 7 bases at V and 4 bases at J, with 6 bases between. The CDR3 loop spans 11 amino acids.

This clonotype has just a few counts. The CDR3 loop reads CASSWARIPRYEQYF. DNA for the CDR3: TGTGCCAGCAGTTGGGCCCGGATCCCCCGTTACGAGCAGTACTTC. The chain employs TRBV12-3 or TRBV12-4 and TRBJ2-7; unclear D gene. V lost 4 bases to trimming and J lost 4 bases, with 17 bases between them. The CDR3 is 15 residues long.